This entry describes one T cell receptor (beta chain). The antigen is not known. As the method of synthesis, 5'RACE template switching with UMIs yielded TCR beta cDNA. No DNA is given; TCRdb re-called the 5' RACE reads and lists each CDR3 protein once. Its clone listing holds about 430,000 distinct CDR3 sequences. The data derive from a study of T cells expressing NK-cell markers. Study-wide background: Beta-chain profiling covered CD3+CD56+NKG2C+, CD3+CD56+NKG2C- and CD3+CD56-NKG2C+ sorted subsets. Serological testing identified most of the eight sequenced donors as HCMV-seropositive and one as seronegative. General observations from the study: These clonotypes, the leaders elsewhere, also led the CD3+CD56-NKG2C+ fraction in a handful of donors.

CDR1 and CDR2 (germline): SGDLS, YYNGEE. The CDR3 loop spans 14 amino acids. The rearrangement joins TRBV9 to TRBJ2-7; TCRdb proposes TRBD2, but this gene call is untestable without DNA. The sequence was obtained from a woman aged 45-60 years in good health. What was sequenced was blood T cells: a sorted CD56 or NKG2C T cell subset, CD4+ or CD8+ T cells, or bulk PBMC T cells (not recorded which). The CDR3 sequence: CASSVGGDLYEQYF.